The T cell receptor (beta chain) under discussion was sequenced for a study of blood T cell repertoires in COVID-19. Study summary: Acute-phase and convalescent COVID-19 samples originated in the United States, Italy and Spain. PBMCs, B-cell-depleted T cells, or T cells were the source of the cDNA or gDNA that made up the material.

Per the original data handling: Quantification of nucleated cells was approximated via reference gene primer amplification. Some clones are missing from TCRdb's copy, which holds only in-frame ones; the method was immunoSEQ multiplex PCR. D and trimming were read from the DNA, whereas the V and J calls and clone size are those reported in that table. The sample consists of about 40,000 clones, about 80% of them appearing once. V lost 6 bases, J lost 2 bases, and 18 bases lay in between. The CDR3 runs 15 residues. CDR1 is SQVTM, CDR2 ANQGSEA, per germline. This receptor was obtained from a woman between 55 and 75 years old with acute or convalescent COVID-19. Sequencing was carried out using peripheral blood. The V call is TRBV29-1, the J call TRBJ2-3, with D possibly being TRBD2 (6 bases). CDR3 DNA: TGCAGCGTCGGGATCGGGGCGGGGACCACAGATACGCAGTATTTT. Its translation is CSVGIGAGTTDTQYF.